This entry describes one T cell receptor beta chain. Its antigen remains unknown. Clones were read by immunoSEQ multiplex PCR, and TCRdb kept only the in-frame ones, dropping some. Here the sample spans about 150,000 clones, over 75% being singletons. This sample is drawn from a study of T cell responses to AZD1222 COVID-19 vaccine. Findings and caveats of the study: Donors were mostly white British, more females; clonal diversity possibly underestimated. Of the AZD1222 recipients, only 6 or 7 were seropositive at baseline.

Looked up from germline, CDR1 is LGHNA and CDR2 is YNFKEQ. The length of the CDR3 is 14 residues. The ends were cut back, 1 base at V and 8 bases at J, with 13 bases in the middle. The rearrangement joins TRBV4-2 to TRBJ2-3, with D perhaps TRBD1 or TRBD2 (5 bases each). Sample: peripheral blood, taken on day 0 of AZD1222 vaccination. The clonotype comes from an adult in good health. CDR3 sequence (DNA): TGTGCCAGCAGCCAAGCTAGGGACCAGGGTACGCAGTATTTT. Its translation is CASSQARDQGTQYF.